These 14 T cell receptor beta chains share one sample of origin, sequenced in a study of prognosis after radiotherapy for stage I lung cancer. Amplification of TCR beta CDR3 from genomic DNA used two-round multiplex PCR. Round one of PCR was performed, and it used primers specific to each TRBV and TRBJ gene. TCRdb re-called the multiplex PCR reads through MiXCR, storing one row per CDR3 protein. The top ten hold 15% of the sample, which has about 31,000 distinct CDR3 sequences, over 40% seen once. Here the sequenced sample was PBMCs, taken before or after stereotactic body radiation therapy (not recorded which). Receptor source: a donor aged 50 or older with non-small cell lung cancer.

In the case of this clonotype: The junction departs from the called germline gene at one end, perhaps through a read error. This chain uses TRBV12-3 or TRBV12-4 with TRBJ1-4; 10 nucleotides match TRBD1. The CDR3 loop spans 15 amino acids. CDR3 DNA: TGTGCCAGCAGGGGCGGACAGGGGGGGGTTGAAAAACTGTGTTTT. Its translation is CASRGGQGGVEKLCF.

To note about this clonotype: A read error likely explains this, since a far larger clone differs by one base. The chain couples TRBV6-5 to TRBJ2-2; D is uncertain. There are 14 residues in the CDR3. Germline V gives CDR1 MNHEY, CDR2 SVGAGI. V was trimmed by 5 bases and J by 2 bases, leaving 9 bases between them. CDR3 sequence reads: CASSPSHNTGELFF. CDR3 bases: TGTGCCAGCAGTCCCTCACATAACACCGGGGAGCTGTTTTTT.

The sample holds many counts of this clonotype. In DNA, the CDR3 is TGTGCCACCAGTGATGTCCAGGGGGGTGGAGATACGCAGTATTTT. Translating it yields CATSDVQGGGDTQYF. V gene TRBV24-1 combines with J gene TRBJ2-3; a weak D match, TRBD1 (7 bases). The germline V gene encodes CDR1 KGHDR and CDR2 SFDVKD. V dropped 3 bases and J dropped 5 bases, with 14 bases sitting between them. The CDR3 runs to 15 residues.

In its sample, this clonotype ranks as medium-sized. V is TRBV27 and J is TRBJ1-2, with D possibly being TRBD1 (6 bases). The CDR3 runs 16 residues. CDR1 and CDR2 from the germline V gene are MNHEY and SMNVEV (reference sequence). The V end was cut by 5 bases, the J end by 0 bases, with 16 bases between. CDR3 protein: CASSPDAGGSNYGYTF. CDR3 in DNA: TGTGCCAGCAGTCCTGACGCGGGGGGCTCTAACTATGGCTACACCTTC.

This clonotype is termed medium-sized. The chain links TRBV28 to TRBJ2-7, with a tentative D call TRBD2 (5 bases). Trimming stripped 8 bases from V and 4 bases from J, with 12 bases between. This CDR3 is built from 12 residues. The germline V gene encodes CDR1 MDHEN and CDR2 SYDVKM. CDR3 bases: TGTGCCAGCTTCCGATCGGGGTACGAGCAGTACTTC. Its protein is CASFRSGYEQYF.

As regards this clonotype: This clone may be a read error of a much larger clone one base away. V usage is TRBV20-1 and J usage is TRBJ1-5, with D perhaps matching TRBD1 (5 bases). Germline CDR1 and CDR2: DFQATT and SNEGSKA (reference sequence). The CDR3 is made up of 13 amino acids. The CDR3 loop is CSVGTISNQPHHF. CDR3 coding DNA: TGCAGTGTTGGGACGATTAGCAATCAGCCCCATCATTTT.

This clonotype has ten or more counts. The chain couples TRBV5-4 to TRBJ2-3; D is uncertain. V lost 4 bases to trimming and J lost 2 bases, with 14 bases between them. CDR3 length: 15 residues. Per germline, CDR1 SGHNT and CDR2 YYREEE (reference sequence). The CDR3 DNA reads TGTGCCAGCAGCACGCGGACGGAGCCCACAGATACGCAGTATTTT. This sequence encodes CASSTRTEPTDTQYF. Using reference TRBV5-4 and TRBJ2-3 for the parts outside the CDR3, the full variable domain is ETGVTQSPTHLIKTRGQQVTLRCSSQSGHNTVSWYQQALGQGPQFIFQYYREEENGRGNFPPRFSGLQFPNYSSELNVNALELDDSALYLCASSTRTEPTDTQYFGPGTRLTVL.

The chain couples TRBV27 to TRBJ2-1; TRBD2 matches 12 bases. V was pared by 8 bases and J by 2 bases, with 7 bases of the junction left unmatched. Germline lookup yields CDR1 MNHEY and CDR2 SMNVEV (reference sequence). The length of the CDR3 is 16 residues. The CDR3 sequence: CASGGLAGGPYNEQFF. In DNA form, the CDR3 reads TGTGCCAGCGGAGGTCTAGCGGGAGGGCCCTACAATGAGCAGTTCTTC.

The rearrangement joins TRBV19 to TRBJ1-5; no reliable D call. The CDR3 runs 14 residues. V lost 11 bases and J lost 0, with 14 bases in between. Germline V gene sequence: CDR1 LNHDA, CDR2 SQIVND (reference sequence). The CDR3 spells CAPSRLDSNQPQHF. The CDR3 DNA is TGTGCCCCGTCCCGGTTGGATAGCAATCAGCCCCAGCATTTT.

This clonotype is medium-sized in the sample. The chain links TRBV6-1 to TRBJ2-2; 12 positions match TRBD2. The CDR3 totals 18 residues. V gave up 6 bases and J gave up 6 bases; unmatched junction bases: 14. Germline V gene lookup returns CDR1 MNHNS and CDR2 SASEGT. Here the CDR3 reads CASRATSGSTPRPGELFF. DNA of the CDR3: TGTGCCAGCAGGGCGACTAGCGGGAGTACCCCAAGACCCGGGGAGCTGTTTTTT.

This clonotype counts as medium-sized. The rearrangement joins TRBV6-2 or TRBV6-3 to TRBJ1-2, with D tentatively TRBD1 (5 bases). V was trimmed by 5 bases and J by 4 bases, leaving 14 bases between them. The germline CDR1 and CDR2 sequences are MNHEY and SVGEGT. There are 14 residues in the CDR3. The CDR3 DNA reads as TGTGCCAGCAGTGGTGAGACAGATGTCTATGGCTACACCTTC. This sequence encodes CASSGETDVYGYTF.

CDR3 residues: CANSLAGRPGNTIYF. The CDR3 coding sequence is TGCGCCAATAGCTTGGCAGGGAGGCCTGGAAACACCATATATTTT. The V and J genes are TRBV5-1 and TRBJ1-3, with TRBD1 as a possible D gene (5 bases). Germline loops: CDR1 SGHRS, CDR2 YFSETQ. The germline V and J ends were trimmed by 9 bases and 2 bases, with 18 bases remaining between them. The length of the CDR3 is 15 residues. The whole variable domain, remainder taken from reference TRBV5-1 and TRBJ1-3, is KAGVTQTPRYLIKTRGQQVTLSCSPISGHRSVSWYQQTPGQGLQFLFEYFSETQRNKGNFPGRFSGRQFSNSRSEMNVSTLELGDSALYLCANSLAGRPGNTIYFGEGSWLTVV.

This clonotype was detected ten times or more. The V gene is TRBV20-1, the J gene TRBJ2-1; the match to TRBD2 covers 13 bases. There are 15 residues in the CDR3. CDR1 is DFQATT, CDR2 SNEGSKA, per germline (reference sequence). Trimming at V came to 6 bases and at J to 4 bases, leaving 6 bases not matched to a gene. The CDR3: CSARGLAGAYNEQFF. The DNA of the CDR3 is TGCAGTGCGCGAGGACTAGCGGGGGCTTACAATGAGCAGTTCTTC.

This rearrangement joins TRBV6-2 or TRBV6-3 to TRBJ1-2; D gene unclear. Germline V gene sequence: CDR1 MNHEY, CDR2 SVGEGT. The V end lost 5 bases, the J end lost 6 bases, and 13 bases lay between the germline ends. CDR3 length equals 13 residues. CDR3 protein: CASSPNLVNGYTF. The CDR3 DNA is TGTGCCAGCAGTCCGAACCTGGTGAATGGCTACACCTTC.